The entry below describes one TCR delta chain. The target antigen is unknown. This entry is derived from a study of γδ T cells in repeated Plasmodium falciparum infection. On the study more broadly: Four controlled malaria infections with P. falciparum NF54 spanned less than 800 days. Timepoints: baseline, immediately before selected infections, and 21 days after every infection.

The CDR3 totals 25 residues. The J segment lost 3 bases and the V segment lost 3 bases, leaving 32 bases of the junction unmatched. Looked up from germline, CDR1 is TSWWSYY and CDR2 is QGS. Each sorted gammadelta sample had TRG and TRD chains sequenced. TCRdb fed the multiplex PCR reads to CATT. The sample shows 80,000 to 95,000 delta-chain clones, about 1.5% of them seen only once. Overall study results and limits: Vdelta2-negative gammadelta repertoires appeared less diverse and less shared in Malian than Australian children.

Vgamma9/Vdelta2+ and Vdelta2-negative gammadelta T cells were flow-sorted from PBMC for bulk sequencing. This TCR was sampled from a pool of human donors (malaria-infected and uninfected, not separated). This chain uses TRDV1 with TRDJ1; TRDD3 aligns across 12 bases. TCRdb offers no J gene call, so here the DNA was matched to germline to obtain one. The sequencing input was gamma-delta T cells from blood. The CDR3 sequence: CALGEPFLTPQVQYWGIPKPDKLIF. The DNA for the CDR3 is TGTGCTCTTGGGGAGCCCTTTCTCACTCCCCAAGTCCAATACTGGGGGATACCGAAACCCGATAAACTCATCTTT.